The 17 T cell receptor beta chains below all came from one sample that was sequenced in a study of blood T cell repertoires in COVID-19. Data came from immunoSEQ multiplex PCR; TCRdb stores just in-frame clones and leaves some out. The sample has around 76,000 clones, roughly 80% seen once. The sequencing input was peripheral blood. The receptors derive from a man under 40 with COVID-19, enrolled during active disease.

This chain connects TRBV14 to TRBJ1-2; possible D gene TRBD1, 5 bases. CDR1 and CDR2 (germline): SGHDN, FVKESK. Trimming took off 9 bases at V and 0 bases at J, with 11 bases between the two ends. The CDR3 is 13 amino acids. CDR3 sequence (DNA): TGTGCCAGGGCCAGGGAAACTAACTATGGCTACACCTTC. This translates into CARARETNYGYTF.

This chain uses TRBV6-4 with TRBJ2-5, with TRBD2 identical over 7 bases. Germline CDR1 and CDR2: MRHNA and SNTAGT. The CDR3 spans 15 residues. V lost 4 bases to trimming and J lost 3 bases; unmatched junction nucleotides: 8. Here the CDR3 reads CASSGTRRRKETQYF. DNA for the CDR3: TGTGCCAGCAGTGGGACTAGGCGCAGAAAAGAGACCCAGTACTTC.

This clone was seen just once. This chain connects TRBV24-1 to TRBJ2-1; 7 nucleotides align to TRBD2. There are 14 residues in the CDR3. Germline V gene sequence: CDR1 KGHDR, CDR2 SFDVKD. V shed 5 bases, J shed 6 bases, and the junction held 6 bases outside the gene matches. CDR3 protein: CATSAQRDFNEQFF. CDR3 nucleotide sequence: TGTGCCACCAGTGCCCAGCGGGATTTCAATGAGCAGTTCTTC.

A few counts support this clone. The chain is built from TRBV28 and TRBJ1-1; D not resolved. The CDR3 length is 11 residues. CDR1 MDHEN and CDR2 SYDVKM come from the germline V gene. Trimming removed 6 bases from V and 11 bases from J, with 13 bases in between. CDR3: CASSRGVQAFF. CDR3 nucleotide sequence: TGTGCCAGCAGCCGCGGTGTGCAGGCTTTCTTT. The full variable domain, rest sourced from reference TRBV28 and TRBJ1-1, is DVKVTQSSRYLVKRTGEKVFLECVQDMDHENMFWYRQDPGLGLRLIYFSYDVKMKEKGDIPEGYSVSREKKERFSLILESASTNQTSMYLCASSRGVQAFFGQGTRLTVV.

There are a few counts of this clone. The chain is built from TRBV24-1 and TRBJ1-5; D is perhaps TRBD1 (5 bases). Germline-derived CDR1 and CDR2 are KGHDR and SFDVKD. The CDR3 consists of 15 residues. The germline V and J ends were trimmed by 5 bases and 10 bases, with 20 bases remaining between them. The CDR3 nucleotides read TGTGCCACCAGTGGGGTTACAGGCCGGGGGGAACCCCAGCATTTT. Translation gives CATSGVTGRGEPQHF.

V usage is TRBV28 and J usage is TRBJ2-7, with TRBD2 matching over 10 bases. Germline loops: CDR1 MDHEN, CDR2 SYDVKM. The CDR3 spans 16 residues. Unmatched junction bases numbered 14, after V lost 7 bases and J lost 5 bases. The CDR3 DNA is TGTGCCAGCACACCCCCACTAGCGGGAATACTAAACGAGCAGTACTTC. This encodes CASTPPLAGILNEQYF.

This chain uses TRBV15 with TRBJ2-1; 7 positions match TRBD2. The CDR3 runs to 14 residues. CDR1 is LNHNV, CDR2 YYDKDF, per germline (reference sequence). J was trimmed by 7 bases and V by 1 base; bases with no gene match: 4. This CDR3 is CATSRGLAVNEQFF. The CDR3 nucleotides read TGTGCCACCAGCAGAGGGCTAGCGGTAAATGAGCAGTTCTTC.

The CDR3 loop reads CAWGRGTNEKLFF. The CDR3 bases are TGTGCCTGGGGCAGGGGAACTAATGAAAAACTGTTTTTT. The chain uses TRBV30 and TRBJ1-4, with a tentative D call TRBD1 (6 bases). CDR3 length: 13 amino acids. V dropped 5 bases and J dropped 1 base, with 8 bases sitting between them. Per germline, CDR1 GTSNPN and CDR2 SVGIG (reference sequence).

The V call is TRBV5-5, the J call TRBJ2-7; 7 bases line up with TRBD2. V lost 3 bases, J lost 4 bases, and 16 bases stayed unmatched. The CDR3 consists of 17 residues. The germline gives CDR1 SGHKS, CDR2 YYEKEE (reference sequence). The CDR3 nucleotides read TGTGCCAGCAGCTCAAACCAACGGGCAAACGGGGGGTACGAGCAGTACTTC. This encodes CASSSNQRANGGYEQYF.

The V call is TRBV28, the J call TRBJ1-6; no firm D call. From germline, CDR1 is MDHEN and CDR2 SYDVKM. V dropped 1 base and J dropped 0 bases, with 16 bases sitting between them. The CDR3 runs 19 residues. CDR3 protein: CASSLSIWQVSSYNSPLHF. DNA for the CDR3: TGTGCCAGCAGTTTATCAATTTGGCAGGTAAGCTCCTATAATTCACCCCTCCACTTT.

The chain joins TRBV10-3 to TRBJ2-7; 8 nucleotides line up with TRBD2. CDR3 length: 15 residues. Looked up from germline, CDR1 is ENHRY and CDR2 is SYGVKD. V shed 4 bases, J shed 2 bases, and the junction held 7 bases outside the gene matches. The DNA for the CDR3 is TGTGCCATCAGTGGAGGCGGGAGGACAACCTACGAGCAGTACTTC. Its protein product is CAISGGGRTTYEQYF.

This clone was seen just once. The gene calls are TRBV11-1 and TRBJ2-7; the D is unclear. The V gene's germline CDR1 is SGHAT and CDR2 FQDESV (reference sequence). The ends were cut back, 1 base at V and 6 bases at J, with 7 bases in the middle. The CDR3 is made up of 12 amino acids. CDR3 sequence: CASSLGGSEQYF. The CDR3, as DNA: TGTGCCAGCAGCTTAGGTGGTAGCGAGCAGTACTTC. The variable domain in full, completed from reference TRBV11-1 and TRBJ2-7, reads EAEVAQSPRYKITEKSQAVAFWCDPISGHATLYWYRQILGQGPELLVQFQDESVVDDSQLPKDRFSAERLKGVDSTLKIQPAELGDSAMYLCASSLGGSEQYFGPGTRLTVT.

This clone has ten or more counts. This rearrangement joins TRBV6-4 to TRBJ2-2; 7 positions match TRBD2. V lost 10 bases, J lost 4 bases, and 6 bases stayed unmatched. CDR1 and CDR2 from the germline V gene are MRHNA and SNTAGT. This CDR3 is built from 13 residues. In nucleotides, the CDR3 is TGTGCCACCTCGACTAGCAGCACCGGGGAGCTGTTTTTT. Protein sequence: CATSTSSTGELFF.

The chain links TRBV7-9 to TRBJ1-1; tentatively, D is TRBD1 (6 bases). CDR3 length equals 11 residues. Trimming cost V 3 bases and J 8 bases, with 7 bases left between them. Germline CDR1 is SEHNR and CDR2 is FQNEAQ (reference sequence). The CDR3 DNA is TGTGCCAGCAGCTTGGGGACAGAAGCTTTCTTT. Its translation is CASSLGTEAFF.

This clone has just one count. CDR3 coding DNA: TGCGCCAGCAGCCCGGCGGGCGGGGGGACAGATACGCAGTATTTT. Encoded protein: CASSPAGGGTDTQYF. The genes are TRBV5-1 and TRBJ2-3; 8 positions match TRBD2. The length of the CDR3 is 15 residues. From germline, CDR1 is SGHRS and CDR2 YFSETQ. With V trimmed by 4 bases and J by 3 bases, 7 bases remained unmatched.

This clone was seen a few times. J is TRBJ2-7 and V is TRBV30; maybe TRBD1 (6 bases). V lost 0 bases and J 3 bases, leaving 12 bases between the germline ends. CDR1 GTSNPN and CDR2 SVGIG come from the germline V gene (reference sequence). The CDR3 is 14 residues long. The CDR3 DNA sequence: TGTGCCTGGAGTGTACTTCGGACAGACTACGAGCAGTACTTC. The encoded protein is CAWSVLRTDYEQYF.

This chain joins TRBV29-1 and TRBJ2-2; a weak D match, TRBD1 (6 bases). V was trimmed by 5 bases and J by 1 base, leaving 14 bases between them. Germline lookup yields CDR1 SQVTM and CDR2 ANQGSEA. CDR3 size: 15 residues. The CDR3 DNA is TGCAGCGTTAAGTGGGGACACTTGAACACCGGGGAGCTGTTTTTT. Translated: CSVKWGHLNTGELFF.